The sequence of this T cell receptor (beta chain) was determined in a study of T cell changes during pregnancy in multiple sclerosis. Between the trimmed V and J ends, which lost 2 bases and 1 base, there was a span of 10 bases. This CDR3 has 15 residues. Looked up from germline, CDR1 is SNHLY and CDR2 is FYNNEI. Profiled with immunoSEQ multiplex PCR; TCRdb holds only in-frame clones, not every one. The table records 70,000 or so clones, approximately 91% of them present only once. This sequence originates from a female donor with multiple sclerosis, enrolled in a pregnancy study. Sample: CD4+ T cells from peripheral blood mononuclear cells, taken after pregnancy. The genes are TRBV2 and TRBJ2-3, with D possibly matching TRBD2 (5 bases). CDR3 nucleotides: TGTGCCAGCAGTGAATCGGGGATTGGCACAGATACGCAGTATTTT. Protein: CASSESGIGTDTQYF.